This T cell receptor (beta chain) stems from a study of blood T cell repertoires in COVID-19. Looking at the study overall: Samples came from the United States, Italy and Spain, spanning acute and convalescent COVID-19. PBMCs, B-cell-depleted T cells, or T cells were the source of the cDNA or gDNA that made up the material.

The CDR3 contains 13 residues. Germline V gives CDR1 MNHEY, CDR2 SMNVEV (reference sequence). V lost 5 bases to trimming and J lost 8 bases, with 10 bases between them. Authors' data handling: Amplified reference gene primers provided the basis for estimating nucleated cell counts. Profiling relied on immunoSEQ multiplex PCR, and the TCRdb table lists in-frame clones only, not all of them. From that table come the V and J calls and clone size; the DNA was used to work out D and trimming. Found here are a few hundred thousand clones, approximately 81% of them singletons; the top ten hold 2% to 3%. This TCR came from a woman between 45 and 65 years old who had recovered from COVID-19. The chain employs TRBV27 and TRBJ1-6; D call uncertain. The sequencing sample was made of PBMCs or T cells enriched from blood (not recorded which). For the CDR3, the DNA is TGTGCCAGCAGTATGGAGGACTATTCACCCCTCCACTTT. Its protein is CASSMEDYSPLHF.